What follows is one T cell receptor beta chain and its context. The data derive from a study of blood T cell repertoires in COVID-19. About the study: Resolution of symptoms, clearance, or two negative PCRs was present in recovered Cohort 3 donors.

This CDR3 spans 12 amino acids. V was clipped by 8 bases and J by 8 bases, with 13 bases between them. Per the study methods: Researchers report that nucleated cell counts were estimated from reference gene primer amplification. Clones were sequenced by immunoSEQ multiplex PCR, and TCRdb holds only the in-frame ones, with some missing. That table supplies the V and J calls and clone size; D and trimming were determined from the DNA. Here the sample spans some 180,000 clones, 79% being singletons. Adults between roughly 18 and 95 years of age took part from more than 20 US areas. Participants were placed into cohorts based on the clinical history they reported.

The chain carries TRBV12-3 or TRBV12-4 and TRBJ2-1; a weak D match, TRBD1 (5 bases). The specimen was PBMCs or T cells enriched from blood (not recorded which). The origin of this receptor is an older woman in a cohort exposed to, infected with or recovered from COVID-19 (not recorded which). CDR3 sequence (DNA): TGTGCCAGCTCCCTCAAGGGGTATGAGCAGTTCTTC. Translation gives CASSLKGYEQFF.